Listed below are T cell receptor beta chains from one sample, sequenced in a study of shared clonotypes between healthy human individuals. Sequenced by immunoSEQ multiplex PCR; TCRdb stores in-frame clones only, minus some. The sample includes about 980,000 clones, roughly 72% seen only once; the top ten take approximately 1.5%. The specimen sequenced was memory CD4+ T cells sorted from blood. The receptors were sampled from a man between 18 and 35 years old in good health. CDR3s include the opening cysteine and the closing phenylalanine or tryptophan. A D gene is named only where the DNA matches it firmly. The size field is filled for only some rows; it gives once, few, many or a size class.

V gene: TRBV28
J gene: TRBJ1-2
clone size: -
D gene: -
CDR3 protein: CASSLPGTNYGYTF
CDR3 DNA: TGTGCCAGCAGTTTGCCAGGCACTAACTATGGCTACACCTTC

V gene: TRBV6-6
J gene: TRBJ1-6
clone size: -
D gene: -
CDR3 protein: CASLGQMNSPLHF
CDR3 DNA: TGTGCCAGCCTGGGGCAGATGAATTCACCCCTCCACTTT

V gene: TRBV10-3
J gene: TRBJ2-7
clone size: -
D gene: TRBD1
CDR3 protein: CAISDLGTGGGEQYF
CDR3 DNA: TGTGCCATCAGTGATCTCGGGACAGGGGGCGGGGAGCAGTACTTC

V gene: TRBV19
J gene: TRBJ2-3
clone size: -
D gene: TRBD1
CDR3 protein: CASSMGTGQYF
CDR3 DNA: TGTGCCAGTAGTATGGGGACAGGGCAGTATTTT

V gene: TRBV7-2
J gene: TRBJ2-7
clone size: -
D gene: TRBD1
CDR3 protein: CASRQGAVEQYF
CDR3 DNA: TGTGCCAGCAGGCAGGGGGCAGTCGAGCAGTACTTC

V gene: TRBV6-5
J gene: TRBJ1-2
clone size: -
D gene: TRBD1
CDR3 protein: CASSTTGGYGYTF
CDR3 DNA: TGTGCCAGCAGCACAACAGGGGGTTATGGCTACACCTTC

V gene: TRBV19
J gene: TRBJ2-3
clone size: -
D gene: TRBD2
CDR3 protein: CASRASGAIDTQYF
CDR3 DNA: TGTGCCAGTAGGGCCAGCGGGGCGATCGATACGCAGTATTTT

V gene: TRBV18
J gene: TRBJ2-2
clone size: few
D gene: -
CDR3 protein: CASSPNVGNTGELFF
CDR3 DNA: TGTGCCAGCTCACCAAATGTCGGGAACACCGGGGAGCTGTTTTTT

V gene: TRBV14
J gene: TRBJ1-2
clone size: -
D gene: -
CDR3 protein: CASSLTGFIYGYTF
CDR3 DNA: TGTGCCAGCAGCCTTACAGGGTTCATCTATGGCTACACCTTC

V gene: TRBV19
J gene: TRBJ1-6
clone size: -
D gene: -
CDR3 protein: CASSSHGTSESPLHF
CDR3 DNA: TGTGCCAGTAGTTCCCATGGGACCTCGGAGTCACCCCTCCACTTT

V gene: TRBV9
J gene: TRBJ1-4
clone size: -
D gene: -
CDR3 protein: CASSVSERPGEKLFF
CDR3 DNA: TGTGCCAGCAGCGTATCGGAGCGCCCAGGCGAAAAACTGTTTTTT

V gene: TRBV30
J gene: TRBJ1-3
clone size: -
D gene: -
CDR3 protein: CARQAQGGVGNTIYF
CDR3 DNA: TGTGCTCGACAGGCACAGGGAGGGGTGGGAAACACCATATATTTT

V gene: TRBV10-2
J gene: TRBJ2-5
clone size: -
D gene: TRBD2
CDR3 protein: CASSESGTRRETQYF
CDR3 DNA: TGCGCCAGCAGTGAGTCCGGGACTAGGAGAGAGACCCAGTACTTC

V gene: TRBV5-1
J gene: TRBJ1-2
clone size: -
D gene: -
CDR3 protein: CASSLSRTDKGYTF
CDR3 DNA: TGCGCCAGCAGCTTGAGTCGGACGGACAAGGGCTACACCTTC

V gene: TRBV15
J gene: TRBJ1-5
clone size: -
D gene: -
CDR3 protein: CATSRGFNNQPQHF
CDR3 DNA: TGTGCCACCAGCAGAGGTTTCAACAATCAGCCCCAGCATTTT

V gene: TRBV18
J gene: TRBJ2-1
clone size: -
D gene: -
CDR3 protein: CASSRKTNEQFF
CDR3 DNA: TGTGCCAGCTCACGGAAAACTAATGAGCAGTTCTTC